This passage covers 3 T cell receptor beta chains from one sample sequenced in a study of Ad26.COV2.S vaccination and SARS-CoV-2 variants. Treatment indicated: approximately 18 received Ad26.COV2.S at low or high dose, single or two shots; roughly five received placebo; per-sample allocation not given. Specimens were obtained on day 63 following the first vaccine or placebo injection. Sequencing was performed with immunoSEQ multiplex PCR; in TCRdb, only in-frame clones are kept and a portion is missing. The sample lists around 450,000 clones, approximately 89% occurring once. Here the sequenced sample was peripheral blood, taken in a trial of Ad26.COV2.S vaccine versus placebo. Receptors were obtained from a person between 18 and 65 years old who received the Ad26.COV2.S COVID-19 vaccine or a placebo.

The chain couples TRBV15 to TRBJ2-7; 11 bases are a match to TRBD2. Germline-derived CDR1 and CDR2 are LNHNV and YYDKDF (reference sequence). V dropped 3 bases and J dropped 5; count of bases not matched to a gene: 6. The CDR3 runs to 15 residues. The CDR3, as DNA: TGTGCCACCAGCAGTAGTAGCGGGAGGGCGAACGAGCAGTACGTC. Translated: CATSSSSGRANEQYV.

The genes are TRBV5-1 and TRBJ1-4; D gene ambiguous. Trimming left V 2 bases short and J 7 bases short, with 15 bases between. The CDR3 loop spans 15 amino acids. The germline gives CDR1 SGHRS, CDR2 YFSETQ. The CDR3 sequence is CASSFGPQIGEKLFF. CDR3 DNA sequence: TGCGCCAGCAGCTTTGGCCCCCAAATAGGTGAAAAACTGTTTTTT.

This chain connects TRBV28 to TRBJ1-2; D unclear. The V end lost 2 bases, the J end lost 0 bases, and 7 bases lay between the germline ends. This CDR3 is 14 amino acids long. Germline CDR1 reads MDHEN; CDR2 reads SYDVKM. CDR3 sequence reads: CASSLTAPNYGYTF. The CDR3 coding sequence is TGTGCCAGCAGTTTAACAGCCCCTAACTATGGCTACACCTTC.